This T cell receptor (beta chain) was obtained from a study of T-cell reconstitution after alpha-beta-depleted transplantation in children. Study conclusions and caveats: Reportedly, only several hundred clones from non-depleted graft cells drove alpha-beta T-cell counts at about two months. T-cell counts and diversity at one year following transplant were attributed mainly to newly produced T cells. High day-60 TCRbeta diversity in some patients came from surviving recipient T cells and thymic progenitors.

Molecular barcoding with unique molecular identifiers was used for the TCRbeta library. TCRdb reanalysed the PCR reads using MiXCR and keeps one entry per CDR3 protein. The sample holds fewer than 700,000 distinct CDR3 sequences; 23% are singletons and the top ten take roughly 15%. Unmatched junction bases numbered 10, after V lost 1 base and J lost 5 bases. Germline CDR1 LGHNA, CDR2 YSLEER. The CDR3 length is 16 residues. Note on this clonotype: Its antigen is not identified.

The chain carries TRBV4-3 and TRBJ2-5; 7 nucleotides align to TRBD1. This specimen consisted of PBMCs, mostly from graft donor cells, obtained 360 days after TCRalphabeta/CD19-depleted stem cell transplant. The TCR originated in a boy less than two years old who had a stem cell transplant for acute myeloid leukemia, so the T cells may come from the graft donor. The CDR3 coding sequence is TGCGCCAGCAGCCAAGGCCGACCGGACAGGTTGGAGACCCAGTACTTC. Residues: CASSQGRPDRLETQYF.